Sequencing of this T cell receptor beta chain was carried out in a study of early T cells in non-severe SARS-CoV-2 infection. In the study overall: Unsorted whole blood bulk RNA was sequenced, with unpaired chains. Findings of the study overall: Private and CD4 specificities were missed by VDJdb matching, which favored anti-spike CD8 responses.

In germline, CDR1 is LNHDA, CDR2 SQIVND (reference sequence). Trimming stripped 4 bases from V and 4 bases from J, with 17 bases between. The CDR3 is 17 residues long. This clonotype has a count of ten or more. Its antigen is undetermined. Individual cDNA molecules were tagged with unique molecular identifiers, the study reported. TCRdb analysed the 5' RACE reads with MiXCR anew, one entry per CDR3 protein. The sample comprises about 42,000 distinct CDR3 sequences, approximately 7.1% of which are singletons, and around 5.1% rests with the top ten. V gene TRBV19 combines with J gene TRBJ2-6; D gene ambiguous. This receptor was obtained from an adult who was a healthcare worker with PCR-confirmed SARS-CoV-2 infection or an uninfected control (not recorded which). The sequenced sample consisted of whole blood. The CDR3 DNA is TGTGCCAGTAGTAAACGGGCCAGTTTGCGGGGGGCCAACGTCCTGACTTTC. Translating gives CASSKRASLRGANVLTF.